The next 13 T cell receptor beta chains were all read from a single sample in a study of cytotoxic CD8 clonotypes in ibrutinib-treated CLL. Measured with immunoSEQ multiplex PCR; TCRdb has only the in-frame clones, and not every one. Found here are over 120,000 clones, approximately 80% of them singletons; the top ten hold 4.5% to 6.5%. The input for sequencing was PBMCs, taken after 24 months of ibrutinib treatment. These receptors came from a human donor with chronic lymphocytic leukemia.

The rearrangement joins TRBV15 to TRBJ1-5; D is undetermined. Looked up from germline, CDR1 is LNHNV and CDR2 is YYDKDF (reference sequence). The CDR3 extends over 15 amino acids. Trimming left V 7 bases short and J 2 bases short, with 15 bases between. The CDR3 is CATTPNTGGNQPQHF. The CDR3 DNA is TGTGCCACCACCCCAAATACTGGGGGCAATCAGCCCCAGCATTTT.

This chain joins TRBV4-3 and TRBJ2-3, with 7 bases fitting TRBD2. From germline, CDR1 is LGHNA and CDR2 YSLEER. CDR3 size: 17 residues. V shed 0 bases, J shed 6 bases, and the junction held 12 bases outside the gene matches. CDR3 coding DNA: TGCGCCAGCAGCCAAGACCCCCGGGACTACTCCTTTGATACGCAGTATTTT. Translating gives CASSQDPRDYSFDTQYF.

The chain has TRBV11-2 and TRBJ1-3; D remains ambiguous. CDR1 and CDR2 from the germline V gene are SGHAT and FQNNGV. Between the trimmed V and J ends, which lost 7 bases and 0 bases, there was a span of 16 bases. The CDR3 runs 16 residues. CDR3 sequence (DNA): TGTGCCAGCACCTTGTTAGGTGACCTCTCTGGAAACACCATATATTTT. Amino acids: CASTLLGDLSGNTIYF.

This rearrangement joins TRBV4-3 to TRBJ2-5; 7 nucleotides line up with TRBD2. Germline loops: CDR1 LGHNA, CDR2 YSLEER. Trimming cost V 4 bases and J 5 bases; bases outside gene matches: 10. The CDR3 loop spans 15 amino acids. DNA of the CDR3: TGCGCCAGCAGCCTGGGACTACCGGCGGGTGAGACCCAGTACTTC. It translates to CASSLGLPAGETQYF.

The CDR3: CASLSVSMNTEAFF. As DNA, the CDR3 is TGTGCCAGCCTGTCGGTCTCCATGAACACTGAAGCTTTCTTT. J is TRBJ1-1 and V is TRBV27; no clear D gene. The CDR3 totals 14 residues. CDR1 is MNHEY and CDR2 is SMNVEV in the germline V gene (reference sequence). Trimming took 8 bases from V and 0 from J, leaving 13 bases between them.

The rearrangement links TRBV5-1 to TRBJ2-3, with 9 bases that match TRBD1. CDR1 and CDR2 from the germline V gene are SGHRS and YFSETQ. This CDR3 has 16 amino acids. V lost 0 bases, J lost 4 bases, and 6 bases stayed unmatched. In DNA, the CDR3 is TGCGCCAGCAGCTTGGCCGTAACAGGGGGCTCAGATACGCAGTATTTT. It specifies CASSLAVTGGSDTQYF.

The chain links TRBV6-6 to TRBJ2-7, with D tentatively TRBD1 (8 bases). Germline CDR1 is MNHNY and CDR2 is SVGAGI (reference sequence). CDR3 length: 15 residues. V was trimmed by 6 bases and J by 7 bases, leaving 22 bases between them. CDR3 sequence: CASSPAGQAFGEQYF. The CDR3 DNA reads as TGTGCCAGCAGCCCAGCGGGACAGGCTTTTGGAGAGCAGTACTTC.

This clone appeared a single time. The CDR3 DNA reads as TGTGCCAGCAGCTTTACGCTGGGGCAGGGCACCTACAATGAGCAGTTCTTC. This encodes CASSFTLGQGTYNEQFF. The chain recombines TRBV11-3 with TRBJ2-1; D may be TRBD1 (5 bases). This CDR3 spans 17 amino acids. Per germline, CDR1 SGHNT and CDR2 YENEEA. The V end was cut by 3 bases, the J end by 2 bases, with 17 bases between.

V gene TRBV5-1 combines with J gene TRBJ1-5; D unclear. V was clipped by 4 bases and J by 5 bases, with 10 bases between them. Per the germline V gene, CDR1 is SGHRS and CDR2 is YFSETQ. The CDR3 contains 13 residues. This chain's CDR3 is CASSPGADQPQHF. The CDR3 coding sequence is TGCGCCAGCAGCCCAGGAGCGGATCAGCCCCAGCATTTT.

The CDR3 sequence is CASRSPGQGRSDTQYF. As DNA, the CDR3 is TGTGCCAGTAGAAGCCCGGGACAGGGCCGCTCAGATACGCAGTATTTT. The chain recombines TRBV19 with TRBJ2-3; TRBD1 matches 9 bases. Germline CDR1 reads LNHDA; CDR2 reads SQIVND (reference sequence). The CDR3 is made up of 16 amino acids. Unmatched junction bases numbered 11, after V lost 6 bases and J lost 4 bases.

The chain couples TRBV5-3 to TRBJ1-2; D uncertain. TRBV5-3 is sorted into the ORF group, with uncertain function. The V gene lost 1 base and the J gene lost 4 bases, with 8 bases spanning the gap. The CDR3 has 13 amino acids. For the CDR3, the DNA is TGTGCCAGAAGCTTGTTGTCAGGCTATGGCTACACCTTC. Residues: CARSLLSGYGYTF.

The rearrangement joins TRBV28 to TRBJ1-2, with D uncertain. Per the germline V gene, CDR1 is MDHEN and CDR2 is SYDVKM. The V end lost 3 bases, the J end lost 8 bases, and 10 bases lay between the germline ends. The CDR3 extends over 12 amino acids. The CDR3 region has the DNA TGTGCCAGCAGTTTTGTGGAGAGGGGCTACACCTTC. Protein product: CASSFVERGYTF.

The chain joins TRBV6-5 to TRBJ1-1; 7 bases agree with TRBD1. The CDR3 consists of 15 residues. Germline CDR1 is MNHEY and CDR2 is SVGAGI. V shed 0 bases, J shed 3 bases, and the junction held 4 bases outside the gene matches. This chain's CDR3 is CASSYSRGRDTEAFF. In DNA, the CDR3 is TGTGCCAGCAGTTACTCGAGGGGGCGGGACACTGAAGCTTTCTTT.